This T cell receptor (beta chain) was captured in a study of blood T cell repertoires in COVID-19 (dated by TCRdb to 2020 to 2022). About the study as a whole: The collaborator samples originated in the United States, Italy and Spain and spanned the acute and convalescent phases of COVID-19. The samples were drawn from the first 160 participants of the ongoing ImmuneRACE study and from over 950 subjects provided by 6 global collaborators. The dataset comprised deeply sampled blood TCRbeta repertoires from subjects exposed to, actively infected with, or recovered from COVID-19. The prospective study material was composed of cDNA or gDNA derived from T cells, B-cell-depleted T cells, or PBMCs. Where HLA class I and class II types were available, the types were taken from metadata supplied by the sample provider, not from assay-based typing. A freely available public database, intended as a resource for researchers studying the immune response to SARS-CoV-2, is where the repertoires were released. Nearly every sample came with metadata listing a de-identified subject ID, COVID-19 status, age in years and sex. Here is what the overall study found, with its caveats: The quantity of clinical and demographic metadata differed by source and by participant and was supplied without curation.

TCRbeta CDR3 regions were amplified from genomic DNA by means of the immunoSEQ Assay, a bias-controlled multiplex PCR. Per the source publication's procedure: The number of nucleated cells in each sample was estimated from the amplification of reference gene primers within the assay. To quantify the absolute abundance of each unique TCRbeta CDR3 rearrangement, sequence reads were collapsed and filtered. For each sample, productive Simpson clonality was calculated as the square root of Simpson's diversity index across productive rearrangements. This immuneACCESS table, as held by TCRdb, lists in-frame sequences with V and J called but not all clones. Of the missing ones, under half trace to an unresolved V gene in checked studies; the others have no known cause. V and J calls and clone size are given by that table; D and trimming were obtained from the DNA. This sample has approximately 200,000 clones in its table, and more than 75% of those were observed once. The top ten hold around 3% of the sample.

Another Seattle source contributed samples from volunteer blood donors who had recovered from COVID-19. The collaborating institutions used their own protocols to collect whole blood in K2EDTA tubes. For TCRbeta analysis, collaborator samples were shipped as frozen whole blood, as isolated PBMCs, or as DNA extracted from either sample type. Reading from cysteine to phenylalanine, the CDR3 counts 14 amino acids. Solely the CDR3 DNA is kept, with 42 bases framed from the first base. The junction shows trimming of 3 bases on V and 3 bases on J, and the gene matches do not reach 5 bases of it. As encoded in the germline V gene, CDR1 is MDHEN while CDR2 is SYDVKM. With regard to this clone: Its antigen is not yet known. There are no base qualities to consult, and no much larger clone falls within one base.

This sequence originates from a man aged 50-60 years who had recovered from COVID-19. Sequenced: peripheral blood. The V and J genes are TRBV28 and TRBJ2-7, and 7 bases in between align with TRBD1. The CDR3 corresponds to CASSLSTGYYEQYF. The nucleotide sequence reads TGTGCCAGCAGTTTGTCGACAGGGTACTACGAGCAGTACTTC.